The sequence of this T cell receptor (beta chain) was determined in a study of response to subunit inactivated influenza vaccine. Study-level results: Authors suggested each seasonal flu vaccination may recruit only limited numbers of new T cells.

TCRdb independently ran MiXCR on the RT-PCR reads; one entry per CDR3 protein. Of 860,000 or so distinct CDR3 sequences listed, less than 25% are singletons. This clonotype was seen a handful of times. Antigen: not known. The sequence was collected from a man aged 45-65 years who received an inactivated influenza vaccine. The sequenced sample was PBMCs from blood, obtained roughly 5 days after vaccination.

As DNA, the CDR3 is TGCGCCAGCAGCCAATCGGGGCCCGGGGAGCTGTTTTTT. Its protein product is CASSQSGPGELFF. The rearrangement joins TRBV4-1 to TRBJ2-2, with D possibly being TRBD1 or TRBD2 (5 bases each). The CDR3 covers 13 residues. The V end lost 2 bases, the J end lost 6 bases, and 7 bases lay between the germline ends. Germline CDR1 reads MGHRA; CDR2 reads YSYEKL.